The 5 T cell receptor beta chains in this list originate from one sample, sequenced in a study of blood T cell repertoires in COVID-19. The method was immunoSEQ multiplex PCR; TCRdb's version includes in-frame clones alone and lacks a portion of them. The repertoire holds about 150,000 clones, with around 86% as singletons. Input material: peripheral blood. The source of these receptors is a man aged 65 to 79 who had recovered from COVID-19.

The gene calls are TRBV7-2 and TRBJ1-1; TRBD1 is a possible D gene (5 bases). Trimming removed 5 bases at V and 1 base at J, with 11 bases between. Looked up from germline, CDR1 is SGHTA and CDR2 is FQGNSA. The length of the CDR3 is 14 residues. CDR3 sequence: CASSLGPGNTEAFF. The CDR3 bases are TGTGCCAGCAGCCTGGGGCCCGGGAACACTGAAGCTTTCTTT.

This clone was recorded a few times. The chain recombines TRBV2 with TRBJ2-7, with TRBD2 matching over 11 bases. V gave up 6 bases and J gave up 3 bases; unmatched junction bases: 1. There are 13 residues in the CDR3. Germline CDR1 and CDR2: SNHLY and FYNNEI. This CDR3 is CASRTSGNYEQYF. In nucleotides, the CDR3 is TGTGCCAGCAGGACTAGCGGGAACTACGAGCAGTACTTC.

The table lists this clone with a few counts. The chain joins TRBV7-2 to TRBJ2-7, with 7 bases lining up with TRBD1. V lost 5 bases, J lost 6 bases, and 10 bases stayed unmatched. The CDR3 runs to 14 residues. CDR1 and CDR2 from the germline V gene are SGHTA and FQGNSA. The chain's CDR3 is CASSQSSTGTEQYF. The CDR3 nucleotides are TGTGCCAGCAGCCAATCTTCGACAGGGACCGAGCAGTACTTC.

V is TRBV10-3 and J is TRBJ2-3, with 12 bases fitting TRBD2. V lost 4 bases to trimming and J lost 1 base; unmatched junction nucleotides: 6. The length of the CDR3 is 17 residues. The V gene's germline CDR1 is ENHRY and CDR2 SYGVKD. The CDR3 DNA follows: TGTGCCATCAGTGCCTCCCCTAGCGGGAGGGGCACAGATACGCAGTATTTT. This gives the protein CAISASPSGRGTDTQYF.

The chain uses TRBV28 and TRBJ1-2; weak D call: TRBD1 (5 bases). The CDR3 consists of 13 residues. Germline CDR1 and CDR2: MDHEN and SYDVKM. Trimming pared 5 bases from V and 1 base from J, leaving 8 bases between. The CDR3 DNA sequence: TGTGCCAGCAGTCCGGGGGATAACTATGGCTACACCTTC. It translates to CASSPGDNYGYTF.